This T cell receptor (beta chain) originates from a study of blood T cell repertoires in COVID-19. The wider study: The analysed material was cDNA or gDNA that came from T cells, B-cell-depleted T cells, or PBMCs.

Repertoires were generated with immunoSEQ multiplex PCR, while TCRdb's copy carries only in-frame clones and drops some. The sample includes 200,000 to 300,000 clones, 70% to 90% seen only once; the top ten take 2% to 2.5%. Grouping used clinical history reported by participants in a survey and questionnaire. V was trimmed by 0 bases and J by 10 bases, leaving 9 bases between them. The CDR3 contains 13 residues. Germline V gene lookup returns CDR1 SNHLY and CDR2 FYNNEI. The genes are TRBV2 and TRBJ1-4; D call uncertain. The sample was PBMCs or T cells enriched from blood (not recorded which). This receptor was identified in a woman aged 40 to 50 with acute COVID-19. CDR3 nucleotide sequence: TGTGCCAGCAGTGAAGCGCGGAAAGGAAAACTGTTTTTT. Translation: CASSEARKGKLFF.